This TCR beta chain was identified during a study of identical twins. TCRdb reanalysed the 5' RACE reads using MiXCR and keeps one entry per CDR3 protein. The table has some 240,000 distinct CDR3 sequences, about 10% seen once. Trimming cost V 6 bases and J 0 bases; bases outside gene matches: 15. CDR1 and CDR2 from the germline V gene are SQVTM and ANQGSEA. This CDR3 has 17 amino acids. The genes are TRBV29-1 and TRBJ2-7, with TRBD2 identical over 9 bases. Sequencing used memory T cells sorted from blood. The source is a man between 50 and 59 years old in good health. The CDR3 region is CSVADLAGRPSSYEQYF. Here the CDR3 DNA reads TGCAGCGTCGCCGATCTAGCGGGGCGTCCCAGCTCCTACGAGCAGTACTTC.